Shown below are 5 T cell receptor beta chains from a single sample sequenced in a study of siplizumab effects on memory and regulatory T cells. Using immunoSEQ multiplex PCR, the repertoire was profiled, and TCRdb retains in-frame clones only, with some absent. The profile shows around 82,000 clones, just over 90% of them singletons. The sequenced sample consisted of CD8+ T cells sorted from blood. The receptors were gathered from a human donor in good health.

This sequence joins TRBV19 and TRBJ2-7, with unresolved D. This CDR3 has 11 amino acids. Germline V gene data show CDR1 as LNHDA and CDR2 as SQIVND (reference sequence). The V gene lost 10 bases and the J gene lost 4 bases, with 11 bases spanning the gap. The CDR3 coding sequence is TGTGCCACCACGACTGGGTACGAGCAGTACTTC. It codes for CATTTGYEQYF.

The gene calls are TRBV6-1 and TRBJ2-5; D is unclear. Germline CDR1 and CDR2: MNHNS and SASEGT. The CDR3 covers 14 residues. V was trimmed by 1 base and J by 5 bases, leaving 11 bases between them. DNA for the CDR3: TGTGCCAGCAGTGAAGGAAGTCTGGTCGAGACCCAGTACTTC. Its protein is CASSEGSLVETQYF.

The chain has TRBV5-6 and TRBJ2-7; D remains ambiguous. The ends were cut back, 0 bases at V and 4 bases at J, with 8 bases in the middle. The CDR3 totals 13 residues. The germline CDR1 and CDR2 sequences are SGHDT and YYEEEE. The CDR3 DNA is TGTGCCAGCAGCTTGGGGGTGGAATACGAGCAGTACTTC. It codes for CASSLGVEYEQYF. The variable domain in full, with the rest retrieved from reference TRBV5-6 and TRBJ2-7, is DAGVTQSPTHLIKTRGQQVTLRCSPKSGHDTVSWYQQALGQGPQFIFQYYEEEERQRGNFPDRFSGHQFPNYSSELNVNALLLGDSALYLCASSLGVEYEQYFGPGTRLTVT.

The V and J genes are TRBV7-9 and TRBJ2-7; the match to TRBD1 covers 9 bases. There are 15 residues in the CDR3. Germline loops: CDR1 SEHNR, CDR2 FQNEAQ (reference sequence). V was pared by 5 bases and J by 1 base, with 6 bases of the junction left unmatched. CDR3 sequence reads: CASSPRDRESYEQYF. The CDR3 DNA reads as TGTGCCAGCAGCCCCCGGGACAGGGAGTCCTACGAGCAGTACTTC.

This chain's CDR3 is CASSQVMGTYEQYF. In DNA, the CDR3 is TGCGCCAGCAGCCAAGTCATGGGGACCTACGAGCAGTACTTC. The rearrangement links TRBV4-1 to TRBJ2-7; D uncertain. V was trimmed by 1 base and J by 2 bases, leaving 9 bases between them. Germline V gives CDR1 MGHRA, CDR2 YSYEKL. CDR3 length equals 14 residues.